Listed below are T cell receptor beta chains from one sample, sequenced in a study of blood T cell repertoires in COVID-19. Using immunoSEQ multiplex PCR, the repertoire was profiled, and TCRdb retains in-frame clones only, with some absent. The table has 210,000 or so clones, around four fifths seen once. Sample: peripheral blood. The origin of the receptors is a woman aged 80 or over with active or convalescent COVID-19. CDR3s include the opening cysteine and the closing phenylalanine or tryptophan. D genes are given only for firm matches. The listing skips clone size in some rows; elsewhere it reads once, few, many or a size class.

TRBV28	TRBD1	once	TRBJ1-5	TGTGCCAGCACGGGACAGAACAATCAGCCCCAGCATTTT	CASTGQNNQPQHF
TRBV9	NA	NA	TRBJ1-2	TGTGCCAGCAGCGTAGATAATGACTATGGCTACACCTTC	CASSVDNDYGYTF
TRBV3-1/TRBV3-2	TRBD2	NA	TRBJ2-1	TGTGCCAGCAGCCCGGGACTAGCGGGGAGGAATGAGCAGTTCTTC	CASSPGLAGRNEQFF
TRBV20-1	TRBD1	NA	TRBJ1-2	TGCAGTGCTAGTTGGTCGACAGGGGTAGGTGGCTACACCTTC	CSASWSTGVGGYTF
TRBV15	TRBD1	NA	TRBJ1-5	TGTGCCACCAGCAGAGATCCCCCCGGGACAGGGAGCAATCAGCCCCAGCATTTT	CATSRDPPGTGSNQPQHF
TRBV25-1	TRBD1	once	TRBJ2-7	TGTGCCAGCAGTGACGGGAACAGGGGCACCTACGAGCAGTACTTC	CASSDGNRGTYEQYF
TRBV7-7	TRBD2	NA	TRBJ2-1	TGTGCCAGCAGCTCCGGGACTAGCTCCTACAATGAGCAGTTCTTC	CASSSGTSSYNEQFF
TRBV2	TRBD1	NA	TRBJ1-4	TGTGCCAGCAGTGAATTTGGGACAGGGCAACTGTTTTTT	CASSEFGTGQLFF
TRBV3-1/TRBV3-2	NA	NA	TRBJ2-3	TGTGCCAGCAGCCAAGATTTGGCACGCACAGATACGCAGTATTTT	CASSQDLARTDTQYF
TRBV3-1/TRBV3-2	NA	NA	TRBJ1-5	TGTGCCAGCAGCCAAGACAGTAATCAGCCCCAGCATTTT	CASSQDSNQPQHF
TRBV12-2	NA	NA	TRBJ1-5	TGTGCAAGTCGCTGGACAGGAATTGGGAGCAATCAGCCCCAGCATTTT	CASRWTGIGSNQPQHF
TRBV5-1	NA	NA	TRBJ1-5	TGCGCCAGCAGCTTGACAGGGAAAATTAATCAGCCCCAGCATTTT	CASSLTGKINQPQHF
TRBV6-6	NA	NA	TRBJ1-5	TGTGCCAGCAGCTACGGGGCAGGGATTAGCAATCAGCCCCAGCATTTT	CASSYGAGISNQPQHF
TRBV19	NA	NA	TRBJ1-5	TGTGCCAGTAGTATAGGCTCGGTGGGGGCTGGAAGTCAGCCCCAGCATTTT	CASSIGSVGAGSQPQHF
TRBV7-9	NA	NA	TRBJ2-2	TGTGCCACTCGCGGGGAGAACACCGGGGAGCTGTTTTTT	CATRGENTGELFF
TRBV10-3	TRBD1	NA	TRBJ1-1	TGTGCCATCAAGCAGACAGGGACAGGGAACACTGAAGCTTTCTTT	CAIKQTGTGNTEAFF
TRBV28	NA	few	TRBJ2-7	TGTGCCAGCAGAGGCGGACAGAATCCCTACGAGCAGTACTTC	CASRGGQNPYEQYF
TRBV7-2	NA	few	TRBJ1-6	TGTGCCAGCAGCTTGGGGACATCGGGCTCACCCCTCCACTTT	CASSLGTSGSPLHF
TRBV28	NA	few	TRBJ1-3	TGTGCCAGCAGTTTAGACAACTCTGGAAACACCATATATTTT	CASSLDNSGNTIYF
TRBV19	TRBD1	NA	TRBJ2-2	TGTGCCAGTAGCACCGGGACAGGGAGGGCCGGGGAGCTGTTTTTT	CASSTGTGRAGELFF
TRBV29-1	TRBD1	NA	TRBJ1-2	TGCAGCGTGACCGGGACAGACTATGGCTACACCTTC	CSVTGTDYGYTF
TRBV7-9	NA	NA	TRBJ1-5	TGTGCCAGCAGCAACGACCCCGAGCGGGGTCAGCCCCAGCATTTT	CASSNDPERGQPQHF
TRBV18	TRBD1	NA	TRBJ1-6	TGTGCCAGCTCACCCCCGGGACAGGGTTTTCCCCTCCACTTT	CASSPPGQGFPLHF
TRBV5-5	TRBD2	NA	TRBJ2-1	TGTGCCAGCAGCTCAATTAGCGGGGGCTACAATGAGCAGTTCTTC	CASSSISGGYNEQFF
TRBV4-1	NA	NA	TRBJ1-3	TGCGCCAGCAGCCAAGGGAGACAGGCCTCTGGAAACACCATATATTTT	CASSQGRQASGNTIYF
TRBV15	NA	NA	TRBJ1-6	TGTGCCACCAGCAGAGATGCCAACCCCCGAGCCTTCCACTTT	CATSRDANPRAFHF
TRBV3-1/TRBV3-2	NA	NA	TRBJ1-3	TGTACCAGCAGCCAAGTGAGCTATTTTGGAAACACCATATATTTT	CTSSQVSYFGNTIYF
TRBV5-4	TRBD1	once	TRBJ2-1	TGTGCCAGCAGCTGGGGGACAGGGGGAGCGATCAATGAGCAGTTCTTC	CASSWGTGGAINEQFF
TRBV10-3	NA	NA	TRBJ1-4	TGTGCCATCAGTGATCAGAAGCCTGGAGGTCGTGAAAAACTGTTTTTT	CAISDQKPGGREKLFF
TRBV4-1	NA	NA	TRBJ1-2	TGCGCCAGCAGCCAAGATGCGGGCAGCTATGGCTACACCTTC	CASSQDAGSYGYTF
TRBV5-6	TRBD1	few	TRBJ2-4	TGTGCCAGCAGCTTGTTGACAGGGGGCGCCAAAAACATTCAGTACTTC	CASSLLTGGAKNIQYF
TRBV3-1/TRBV3-2	NA	NA	TRBJ1-2	TGTGCCAGCAGCCAAGATGGGCCTTATGGCTACACCTTC	CASSQDGPYGYTF
TRBV6-6	TRBD2	NA	TRBJ2-2	TGTGCCAGCAGTCGCGGGGGGGCCGGCACCGGGGAGCTGTTTTTT	CASSRGGAGTGELFF
TRBV7-9	TRBD1	NA	TRBJ1-2	TGTGCCAGCAGCAACCCTGGACAGGGAGCTGGCTACACCTTC	CASSNPGQGAGYTF
TRBV9	NA	NA	TRBJ2-2	TGTGCCAGCAGCGTATCCGGGGGGCGGCTTACCGGGGAGCTGTTTTTT	CASSVSGGRLTGELFF
TRBV11-2	NA	NA	TRBJ2-3	TGTGCCAGCAGGATAGCGGTCCCAGATACGCAGTATTTT	CASRIAVPDTQYF
TRBV9	NA	NA	TRBJ2-1	TGTGCCAGCAGCGTAGGTGGGGGGGCAGGAAATGAGCAGTTCTTC	CASSVGGGAGNEQFF
TRBV28	NA	NA	TRBJ1-5	TGTGCCAGCAGTCGCGCAATGGGGGCCCCCAATCAGCCCCAGCATTTT	CASSRAMGAPNQPQHF
TRBV27	TRBD1	once	TRBJ1-6	TGTGCCAGCAGCCGGACAGGGGGCCATTCACCCCTCCACTTT	CASSRTGGHSPLHF
TRBV19	TRBD1	few	TRBJ2-5	TGTGCCAGTAGTACACGACAGGGGGCTGAGACCCAGTACTTC	CASSTRQGAETQYF
TRBV5-1	TRBD1	NA	TRBJ1-6	TGCGCCAGCAGCCCCGGACAGGGGAGTTCACCCCTCCACTTT	CASSPGQGSSPLHF
TRBV6-1	NA	NA	TRBJ1-2	TGTGCCAGCAGTGAAGGTGTGGGCAGGGCCTGGGATGGCTACACCTTC	CASSEGVGRAWDGYTF
TRBV4-1	NA	NA	TRBJ2-3	TGCGCCAGCAGCCCCTTGGGGCTGCCTCGGGATACGCAGTATTTT	CASSPLGLPRDTQYF
TRBV29-1	NA	NA	TRBJ1-1	TGCAGCGGTCAAACAGAACTGAACACTGAAGCTTTCTTT	CSGQTELNTEAFF
TRBV5-5	NA	NA	TRBJ2-7	TGTGCCAGCAGCTTAACTAGTCCTCTTTACGAGCAGTACTTC	CASSLTSPLYEQYF
TRBV29-1	TRBD2	NA	TRBJ2-7	TGCAGCGTTGTATTAGCGGGGGGCAGCGAGCAGTACTTC	CSVVLAGGSEQYF
TRBV21-1	NA	NA	TRBJ1-1	TGTGCCAGCAGCAACCGACAGGGAGGCCGCACTGAAGCTTTCTTT	CASSNRQGGRTEAFF
TRBV19	NA	NA	TRBJ1-3	TGTGCCAGTAGTCCTACAGTGACCTCTGGAAACACCATATATTTT	CASSPTVTSGNTIYF
TRBV9	NA	NA	TRBJ2-5	TGTGCCAGCAGCAGAACGACTACCCAAGAGACCCAGTACTTC	CASSRTTTQETQYF
TRBV28	NA	NA	TRBJ1-2	TGTGCCAGCAGTCGGGGTGGAGCTAACTATGGCTACACCTTC	CASSRGGANYGYTF
TRBV7-9	TRBD1	NA	TRBJ1-1	TGTGCCAGCAGCTTATTGCTCACAGGGGCCCTTAACACTGAAGCTTTCTTT	CASSLLLTGALNTEAFF
TRBV28	NA	NA	TRBJ1-5	TGTGCCAGCAGTTCGGGTACGGGGGGCTGGCAGCCCCAGCATTTT	CASSSGTGGWQPQHF
TRBV28	TRBD1	once	TRBJ2-7	TGTGCCAGCAGACCGGGACAGGGCTCCTACGAGCAGTACTTC	CASRPGQGSYEQYF
TRBV12-3/TRBV12-4	NA	NA	TRBJ1-2	TGTGCCAGCAGTTTACACATAAGTGGCTACACCTTC	CASSLHISGYTF
TRBV4-3	NA	few	TRBJ1-1	TGCGCCAGCAGCCACTTCAACACTGAAGCTTTCTTT	CASSHFNTEAFF
TRBV5-1	TRBD1	NA	TRBJ2-7	TGCGCCAGCAGCTTAACCGGGACAGGGGTCGAGCAGTACTTC	CASSLTGTGVEQYF
TRBV13	NA	once	TRBJ1-2	TGTGCCAGCAGCTTAATTCGGCAGGGGAGCTATGGCTACACCTTC	CASSLIRQGSYGYTF